Listed below are T cell receptor beta chains from one sample, sequenced in a study of T cell responses to AZD1222 COVID-19 vaccine. TCRdb keeps only in-frame clones here, not all; method: immunoSEQ multiplex PCR. The sample includes some 150,000 clones, 93% of them seen just once. Material: peripheral blood, obtained on day 0 of AZD1222 vaccination. The receptor set was obtained from an adult in good health. Each CDR3 is given with its conserved first and last residue. Fields, in order: V gene, clone size, D gene, J gene, CDR3 DNA, CDR3 protein. A D gene is named only where the DNA matches it firmly. Clone size appears in some rows only: once, few, many, or a class for an expanded clone.

>TRBV7-2|.|TRBD2|TRBJ2-3
TGTGCCAGCAGCTCAAGACTAGCGGGGCGCACAGATACGCAGTATTTT
CASSSRLAGRTDTQYF
>TRBV5-4|.|.|TRBJ1-2
TGTGCCAGCAGTGTGGGGGATTTTAACTATGGCTACACCTTC
CASSVGDFNYGYTF
>TRBV2|.|TRBD1|TRBJ1-4
TGTGCCAGCAACGACAGGGCGGATAATGAAAAACTGTTTTTT
CASNDRADNEKLFF
>TRBV7-9|.|.|TRBJ2-2
TGTGCCAGCAGCCCCAGTCATGGGGAGCTGTTTTTT
CASSPSHGELFF
>TRBV24-1|.|.|TRBJ2-6
TGTGCCACCAGTGATCCCGGGGGTGAGGGGGCCAACGTCCTGACTTTC
CATSDPGGEGANVLTF
>TRBV7-9|.|TRBD2|TRBJ2-1
TGTGCCAGCAGCCAGACTAGCGGGAGATTGGATGAGCAGTTCTTC
CASSQTSGRLDEQFF
>TRBV24-1|.|.|TRBJ2-5
TGTGCCACCAGTGATGTTGGGGAGACCCAGTACTTC
CATSDVGETQYF
>TRBV19|.|TRBD1|TRBJ1-1
TGTGCCAGTAGTCCACTCGAGACAGGGGGTGACACTGAAGCTTTCTTT
CASSPLETGGDTEAFF
>TRBV7-8|.|TRBD2|TRBJ2-2
TGTGCCAGCAGCTTAGAATTGCCTAGCGGGATTATCGGGGAGCTGTTTTTT
CASSLELPSGIIGELFF
>TRBV5-1|.|.|TRBJ2-1
TGCGCCAGCAGCTTGGACGGGTCTAGCGCGAGTTACAATGAGCAGTTCTTC
CASSLDGSSASYNEQFF
>TRBV18|.|.|TRBJ1-1
TGTGCCAGCTCACCGCCAGGGTATTCGAACACTGAAGCTTTCTTT
CASSPPGYSNTEAFF
>TRBV6-2/TRBV6-3|.|.|TRBJ1-5
TGTGCCAGCAGTTACTCGTTACAAAAGGGCAATCAGCCCCAGCATTTT
CASSYSLQKGNQPQHF
>TRBV9|.|TRBD2|TRBJ2-7
TGTGCCAGCAGCGTCTCATGGTGGGCGGGGGCCTACGAGCAGTACTTC
CASSVSWWAGAYEQYF
>TRBV11-2|.|.|TRBJ2-4
TGTGCCAGCAGCGTTCTGGGACGGGGAGCCAAAAACATTCAGTACTTC
CASSVLGRGAKNIQYF
>TRBV10-2|.|TRBD2|TRBJ2-7
TGCGCCAGCTCATTTGGACTAGCGGGAGGTGTGCTCTACGAGCAGTACTTC
CASSFGLAGGVLYEQYF
>TRBV10-2|.|.|TRBJ2-7
TGCGCCAGCAGTCTTAGCGGATCATCCTACGAGCAGTACTTC
CASSLSGSSYEQYF
>TRBV5-6|.|.|TRBJ1-2
TGTGCCAGCAGCTTGGGAGGAGGTTCGGATGGCTACACCTTC
CASSLGGGSDGYTF
>TRBV9|.|TRBD2|TRBJ2-3
TGTGCCAGCAGCGTACTAGCGGAAATTTCTACTAGCACAGATACGCAGTATTTT
CASSVLAEISTSTDTQYF
>TRBV3-1/TRBV3-2|few|.|TRBJ1-3
TGTGCCAGCAGCCTGGGGACACCTTCCTCTGGAAACACCATATATTTT
CASSLGTPSSGNTIYF
>TRBV28|.|TRBD1|TRBJ1-1
TGTGCCAGCAGTTTAGACAGGGCATTGCGCATGAACACTGAAGCTTTCTTT
CASSLDRALRMNTEAFF
>TRBV30|once|TRBD2|TRBJ2-7
TGTGCGGCGAGGTCCCCTGAACTAGCGGGTTTTACCTACGAGCAGTACTTC
CAARSPELAGFTYEQYF
>TRBV4-1|.|.|TRBJ2-7
TGCGCCAGCAGCCAAGATCCGGCCCTCTACGAGCAGTACTTC
CASSQDPALYEQYF
>TRBV2|.|.|TRBJ1-5
TGTGCCAGCAGCGAAGGCAGGGTAAGGGATCAGCCCCAGCATTTT
CASSEGRVRDQPQHF
>TRBV10-3|.|TRBD1|TRBJ2-7
TGTGCCATCAGTGGTGACAGGGATTCTAAAGGGTACGAGCAGTACTTC
CAISGDRDSKGYEQYF
>TRBV6-4|.|.|TRBJ2-1
TGTGCCAGCAGTGCGGATTCTTACAATGAGCAGTTCTTC
CASSADSYNEQFF
>TRBV5-1|.|.|TRBJ1-6
TGCGCCAGCAGCTTGGCCGGCGGCAGCAGGTCACCCCTCCACTTT
CASSLAGGSRSPLHF
>TRBV27|.|TRBD1|TRBJ2-3
TGTGCCAGCAGTGACCTCACGACAGGGGGCACAGATACGCAGTATTTT
CASSDLTTGGTDTQYF
>TRBV18|.|.|TRBJ1-3
TGTGCCAGCTCACCGGGCTCTGGAAACACCATATATTTT
CASSPGSGNTIYF
>TRBV28|.|.|TRBJ2-5
TGTGCCAGCAGTTTGACTGGCACCTTGGAGACCCAGTACTTC
CASSLTGTLETQYF